Listed here are 16 T cell receptor beta chains from one sample, sequenced in a study of T cells in tumors after PD-1 blockade (dated by TCRdb to about 2019). This specimen's time point label, per the study, means: first of two pre-therapy site-matched biopsies about two months apart. To prepare the library, the immunoSEQ multiplex PCR assay was applied. TCRdb provides this immuneACCESS table in a form limited to in-frame rearrangements. Some clones are lacking; in checked studies, under half of them reflect an unresolved V gene, and why the rest are absent is not known. In all, the sample holds roughly 4,500 clones, and around 67% of those were seen once. In total, the top ten clones hold around 7.6% of the sample. Material: tumor tissue, obtained before anti-PD-1 treatment. These receptor sequences come from a human donor with basal cell carcinoma.

The V gene is TRBV7-2, the J gene TRBJ2-7; D gene uncertain. The CDR3 sequence is 15 residues long. From germline, CDR1 is SGHTA and CDR2 FQGNSA. The ends were cut back, 3 bases at V and 7 bases at J, with 19 bases in the middle. In DNA, the CDR3 is TGTGCCAGCAGCTTGACTCCAGGATTTTTGTGGGAGCAGTACTTC. Translated, it gives CASSLTPGFLWEQYF.

The chain carries TRBV3-1 (or the pseudogene TRBV3-2) and TRBJ2-1; 11 nucleotides line up with TRBD2. The CDR3 contains 17 residues. Looked up from germline, CDR1 is LGHDT and CDR2 is YNNKEL (reference sequence). V lost 2 bases, J lost 4 bases, and 7 bases stayed unmatched. As DNA, the CDR3 is TGTGCCAGCAGCCAACAAGGGACTAGCGGACCTTACAATGAGCAGTTCTTC. Protein product: CASSQQGTSGPYNEQFF.

The chain joins TRBV14 to TRBJ2-4; no firm D call. V was trimmed by 3 bases and J by 3 bases, leaving 9 bases between them. This CDR3 contains 14 residues. Germline loops: CDR1 SGHDN, CDR2 FVKESK. In DNA, the CDR3 is TGTGCCAGCAGCCATCGCCAGTTCAAAAACATTCAGTACTTC. Translating gives CASSHRQFKNIQYF.

V and J are TRBV7-2 and TRBJ2-2; 9 bases are shared with TRBD1. CDR1 and CDR2 from the germline V gene are SGHTA and FQGNSA. The ends lost 4 bases at V and 7 bases at J; junction bases unmatched: 4. CDR3 length equals 14 residues. CDR3 nucleotides: TGTGCCAGCAGCTCCGGACAGGGGATCGGGGAGCTGTTTTTT. Residues: CASSSGQGIGELFF.

V and J are TRBV5-6 and TRBJ2-2, with TRBD1 matching over 8 bases. The V gene's germline CDR1 is SGHDT and CDR2 YYEEEE. The CDR3 has 17 residues. The ends lost 6 bases at V and 2 bases at J; junction bases unmatched: 12. CDR3 protein: CASNKRDRGSNTGELFF. The CDR3 DNA is TGTGCCAGCAACAAACGCGACAGGGGTTCCAACACCGGGGAGCTGTTTTTT. The full variable domain, with the rest looked up from reference TRBV5-6 and TRBJ2-2, is DAGVTQSPTHLIKTRGQQVTLRCSPKSGHDTVSWYQQALGQGPQFIFQYYEEEERQRGNFPDRFSGHQFPNYSSELNVNALLLGDSALYLCASNKRDRGSNTGELFFGEGSRLTVL.

This rearrangement joins TRBV3-1 (or the pseudogene TRBV3-2) to TRBJ1-2; D is ambiguous. The length of the CDR3 is 13 residues. The V end was cut by 3 bases, the J end by 4 bases, with 9 bases between. CDR1 and CDR2 from the germline V gene are LGHDT and YNNKEL (reference sequence). CDR3 DNA sequence: TGTGCCAGCAGCCAGACATCGGGCTATGGCTACACCTTC. Its protein product is CASSQTSGYGYTF.

The chain has TRBV5-1 and TRBJ1-6; 8 bases fit TRBD1. The length of the CDR3 is 15 residues. The V segment lost 2 bases and the J segment 10 bases; nucleotides outside the gene matches: 8. Germline values: CDR1 SGHRS, CDR2 YFSETQ. The CDR3 spells CASSFEGQVRSPLHF. The DNA for the CDR3 is TGCGCCAGCAGCTTCGAGGGACAGGTACGATCACCCCTCCACTTT.

The chain joins TRBV5-8 to TRBJ1-5; TRBD1 matches at 7 bases. The CDR3 has 15 residues. The germline gives CDR1 SGHTS, CDR2 YDEGEE. V lost 1 base, J lost 1 base, and 2 bases stayed unmatched. CDR3 in DNA: TGTGCCAGCAGCTTGAGGGGGCACAGCAATCAGCCCCAGCATTTT. Its protein is CASSLRGHSNQPQHF.

The chain joins TRBV6-5 to TRBJ2-2; 9 bases map to TRBD2. Germline assignment: CDR1 MNHEY and CDR2 SVGAGI. J was trimmed by 5 bases and V by 0 bases; bases with no gene match: 4. CDR3 length equals 16 residues. The CDR3 here is CASSYSTAGGTGELFF. For the CDR3, the DNA is TGTGCCAGCAGTTACTCGACGGCGGGGGGGACCGGGGAGCTGTTTTTT.

The V gene is TRBV29-1, the J gene TRBJ2-1; 10 bases line up with TRBD2. CDR1 is SQVTM, CDR2 ANQGSEA, per germline. The junction had 11 bases not matched to a gene; V was cut back by 4 bases and J by 8 bases. There are 15 residues in the CDR3. This chain's CDR3 is CSVGAQAGGGYEQFF. In DNA, the CDR3 is TGCAGCGTTGGAGCCCAAGCGGGGGGGGGCTATGAGCAGTTCTTC.

V gene TRBV5-1 combines with J gene TRBJ1-1; 7 bases align to TRBD1. With 1 base clipped from V and 5 bases from J, the junction kept 5 bases outside the gene matches. CDR1 is SGHRS and CDR2 is YFSETQ in the germline V gene. This CDR3 region has 14 residues. The CDR3 reads CASSLQGGETEAFF. CDR3 in DNA: TGCGCCAGCAGCTTGCAGGGGGGAGAGACTGAAGCTTTCTTT.

This clone was seen a few times. V usage is TRBV7-9 and J usage is TRBJ2-1, with D perhaps matching TRBD1 (5 bases). There are 13 residues in the CDR3. Germline V gives CDR1 SEHNR, CDR2 FQNEAQ (reference sequence). Here the CDR3 reads CVGRGPTYNEQFF. The CDR3 DNA reads TGTGTCGGTAGGGGCCCAACGTACAATGAGCAGTTCTTC.

V is TRBV5-1 and J is TRBJ2-3; TRBD1 aligns across 11 bases. CDR1 is SGHRS, CDR2 YFSETQ, per germline. Trimming removed 4 bases from V and 4 bases from J; junction bases left unmatched: 14. The CDR3 sequence is 18 residues long. The CDR3 sequence is CASSLGQGASGVADTQYF. The CDR3 region has the DNA TGCGCCAGCAGCCTTGGACAGGGGGCTAGCGGGGTGGCAGATACGCAGTATTTT.

A few counts support this clone. Additional DNA sequences in this sample encode the identical CDR3. The V and J genes are TRBV3-1 (or the pseudogene TRBV3-2) and TRBJ2-1; 11 bases are shared with TRBD2. This CDR3 region has 15 residues. V dropped 3 bases and J dropped 8; count of bases not matched to a gene: 6. Germline V gene lookup returns CDR1 LGHDT and CDR2 YNNKEL (reference sequence). The CDR3 sequence is CASSQVSGGADEQFF. The DNA for the CDR3 is TGTGCCAGCAGCCAGGTTAGCGGGGGGGCGGATGAGCAGTTCTTC.

The chain couples TRBV6-4 to TRBJ2-1; TRBD2 matches at 13 bases. CDR1 and CDR2 from the germline V gene are MRHNA and SNTAGT. The CDR3 is made up of 14 amino acids. V trimming: 4 bases; J trimming: 7 bases; junction bases outside the gene matches: 1. The CDR3 loop is CASSGTSGGNEQFF. The CDR3 region has the DNA TGTGCCAGCAGTGGGACTAGCGGGGGTAATGAGCAGTTCTTC.

The chain recombines TRBV20-1 with TRBJ2-3; the match to TRBD1 covers 8 bases. CDR1 and CDR2 from the germline V gene are DFQATT and SNEGSKA (reference sequence). CDR3 length equals 15 residues. V lost 3 bases and J lost 0; bases outside the gene matches: 5. The DNA of the CDR3 is TGCAGTGCTAGTACAGGGGGGATAAGCACAGATACGCAGTATTTT. This codes for CSASTGGISTDTQYF.